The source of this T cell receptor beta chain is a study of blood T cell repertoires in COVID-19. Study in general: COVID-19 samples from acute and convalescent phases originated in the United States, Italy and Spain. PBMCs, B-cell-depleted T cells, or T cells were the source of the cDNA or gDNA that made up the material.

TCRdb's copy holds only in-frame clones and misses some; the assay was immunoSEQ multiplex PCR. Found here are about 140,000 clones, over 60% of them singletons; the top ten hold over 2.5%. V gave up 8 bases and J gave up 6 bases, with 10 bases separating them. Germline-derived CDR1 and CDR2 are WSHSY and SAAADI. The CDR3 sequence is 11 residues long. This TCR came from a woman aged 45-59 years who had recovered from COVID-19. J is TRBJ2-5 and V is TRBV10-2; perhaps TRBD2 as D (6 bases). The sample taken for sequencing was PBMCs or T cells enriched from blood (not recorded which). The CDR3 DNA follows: TGCGCCAGCGGGGAGGCGAAGACCCAGTACTTC. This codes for CASGEAKTQYF.